What follows is one T cell receptor beta chain and its context. These data come from a study of ipilimumab plus nivolumab after autologous stem cell transplantation. Patients got ipilimumab 1 mg/kg beginning 14 to 28 days post-transplant. TCRdb keeps only in-frame clones here, not all; method: immunoSEQ multiplex PCR. The sample contains tens of thousands of clones, 80% to 95% of which appear only once. Germline lookup yields CDR1 SGDLS and CDR2 YYNGEE. The CDR3 extends over 17 amino acids. Trimming stripped 3 bases from V and 5 bases from J, with 22 bases between. This chain joins TRBV9 and TRBJ2-3; tentatively, D is TRBD2 (6 bases). The source of this sequence is a male donor with multiple myeloma. Sample: PBMCs, taken in a trial of ipilimumab plus nivolumab as post-transplant consolidation. The CDR3 loop reads CASSATAGQSRGDTQYF. CDR3 nucleotide sequence: TGTGCCAGCAGCGCGACCGCGGGGCAGTCTCGGGGAGATACGCAGTATTTT.